One sample yielded the 21 T cell receptor beta chains listed below, sequenced in a study of blood T cells in healthy people across ages. Combining a sample-barcoded 5' primer with a J-beta primer mix, a second PCR ran for about 7 to 11 cycles. Via MiXCR, TCRdb re-called the 5' RACE reads, giving one row per CDR3 protein. The sample lists 730,000 or so distinct CDR3 sequences, more than 40% occurring once. The sample taken for sequencing was blood. All receptors come from a woman aged 55-70 years in good health.

The chain combines TRBV29-1 with TRBJ2-5, with a weak D call TRBD2 (6 bases). The CDR3 is 13 amino acids. Germline V lookup: CDR1 SQVTM, CDR2 ANQGSEA. V dropped 4 bases and J dropped 2 bases, with 11 bases sitting between them. The chain's CDR3 is CSVAPSAQETQYF. The CDR3 DNA reads as TGCAGCGTTGCCCCTAGCGCTCAAGAGACCCAGTACTTC.

This clonotype was counted ten times or more. The rearrangement joins TRBV6-5 to TRBJ2-7, with 9 positions matching TRBD1. The CDR3 has 13 residues. V dropped 7 bases and J dropped 3; count of bases not matched to a gene: 4. CDR1 and CDR2 from the germline V gene are MNHEY and SVGAGI. CDR3 residues: CASTADRGYEQYF. The CDR3 DNA reads as TGTGCCAGCACAGCGGACAGGGGCTACGAGCAGTACTTC.

V usage is TRBV29-1 and J usage is TRBJ1-1; 10 positions agree with TRBD1. The germline CDR1 and CDR2 sequences are SQVTM and ANQGSEA. This CDR3 is 12 amino acids long. CDR3 in amino acids: CRADRGDTEAFF. The CDR3 bases are TGCAGAGCGGACAGGGGGGACACTGAAGCTTTCTTT.

The chain couples TRBV20-1 to TRBJ2-5; D is uncertain. The ends were cut back, 1 base at V and 11 bases at J, with 14 bases in the middle. Per the germline V gene, CDR1 is DFQATT and CDR2 is SNEGSKA (reference sequence). The CDR3 length is 12 residues. The CDR3 loop reads CSARGLVEKQYF. The CDR3 DNA reads TGCAGTGCTAGAGGCCTAGTGGAGAAGCAGTACTTC.

In its sample, this clonotype was seen a few times. This chain joins TRBV4-1 and TRBJ1-4; D remains unclear. The germline V gene has CDR1 MGHRA and CDR2 YSYEKL. The CDR3 runs 13 residues. Trimming left V 3 bases short and J 3 bases short, with 5 bases between. The CDR3 is CASSHEANEKLFF. CDR3 DNA sequence: TGCGCCAGCAGCCACGAGGCTAATGAAAAACTGTTTTTT.

The gene calls are TRBV20-1 and TRBJ2-5; D may be TRBD1 (6 bases). Trimming removed 0 bases at V and 7 bases at J, with 18 bases between. This CDR3 contains 15 residues. Germline CDR1 and CDR2: DFQATT and SNEGSKA (reference sequence). DNA of the CDR3: TGCAGTGCTAGAGATGGGGCAGGGGACGGAACGACCCAGTACTTC. Its protein is CSARDGAGDGTTQYF.

V gene TRBV5-1 combines with J gene TRBJ1-1; D remains ambiguous. The CDR3 is 14 amino acids. Trimming removed 0 bases at V and 1 base at J, with 7 bases between. In germline, CDR1 is SGHRS, CDR2 YFSETQ. In DNA, the CDR3 is TGCGCCAGCAGCTTGGGGAACACGAACACTGAAGCTTTCTTT. Translation gives CASSLGNTNTEAFF.

J is TRBJ2-7 and V is TRBV20-1, with 8 bases aligning to TRBD2. The CDR3 is 14 residues long. Germline-derived CDR1 and CDR2 are DFQATT and SNEGSKA (reference sequence). The trim removed 5 bases at V and 2 bases at J, leaving 8 bases unmatched. The CDR3 DNA is TGCAGTGCTCCCAGCGGGAGCGCAACCTACGAGCAGTACTTC. Its translation is CSAPSGSATYEQYF.

The table lists this clonotype with many counts. This chain connects TRBV29-1 to TRBJ2-3; TRBD2 is a possible D gene (6 bases). Trimming pared 4 bases from V and 1 base from J, leaving 9 bases between. From germline, CDR1 is SQVTM and CDR2 ANQGSEA. The length of the CDR3 is 13 residues. The CDR3 DNA follows: TGCAGCGTTGGGGCGGGGCGCACAGATACGCAGTATTTT. This codes for CSVGAGRTDTQYF.

The chain joins TRBV5-1 to TRBJ1-6; tentatively, D is TRBD1 (5 bases). V lost 4 bases and J 7 bases, leaving 15 bases between the germline ends. The germline CDR1 and CDR2 sequences are SGHRS and YFSETQ. This CDR3 spans 15 amino acids. The CDR3 protein is CASSEEGNGNSPLHF. The CDR3 nucleotides are TGCGCCAGCAGCGAAGAGGGGAATGGAAATTCACCCCTCCACTTT. Complete variable domain (other parts from reference TRBV5-1 and TRBJ1-6): KAGVTQTPRYLIKTRGQQVTLSCSPISGHRSVSWYQQTPGQGLQFLFEYFSETQRNKGNFPGRFSGRQFSNSRSEMNVSTLELGDSALYLCASSEEGNGNSPLHFGNGTRLTVT.

The chain has TRBV15 and TRBJ1-1; TRBD1 agrees at 9 bases. CDR3 length: 17 amino acids. J lost 1 base, V lost 4 bases, and 10 bases had no gene match. From germline, CDR1 is LNHNV and CDR2 YYDKDF (reference sequence). In DNA form, the CDR3 reads TGTGCCACCAGCACTGTCCCGGGACAGGGTTCGAACACTGAAGCTTTCTTT. Its translation: CATSTVPGQGSNTEAFF.

The genes are TRBV20-1 and TRBJ2-6, with D perhaps matching TRBD1 (5 bases). Germline V gene sequence: CDR1 DFQATT, CDR2 SNEGSKA (reference sequence). V dropped 6 bases and J dropped 1 base, with 7 bases sitting between them. The CDR3 runs 13 residues. Written as DNA, the CDR3 is TGCAGTGCAGCAGGGTCTGGGGCCAACGTCCTGACTTTC. It is translated as CSAAGSGANVLTF.

The chain combines TRBV3-1 with TRBJ1-1, with D uncertain. This CDR3 has 15 amino acids. Germline CDR1 LGHDT, CDR2 YNNKEL (reference sequence). V was cut by 0 bases and J by 2 bases, with 10 bases left in between. CDR3 sequence reads: CASSQDLWSNTEAFF. CDR3 sequence (DNA): TGTGCCAGCAGCCAAGATCTTTGGAGTAACACTGAAGCTTTCTTT.

The chain couples TRBV20-1 to TRBJ1-5; a weak D match, TRBD1 (5 bases). The CDR3 sequence is 13 residues long. Trimming pared 5 bases from V and 2 bases from J, leaving 10 bases between. CDR1 DFQATT and CDR2 SNEGSKA come from the germline V gene (reference sequence). The CDR3 here is CSAGALGNQPQHF. The CDR3 DNA sequence: TGCAGTGCTGGGGCCCTTGGCAATCAGCCCCAGCATTTT.

This clonotype was seen at least ten times. The genes are TRBV29-1 and TRBJ1-2; 7 nucleotides align to TRBD1. The CDR3 is 12 residues long. Trimming cost V 7 bases and J 3 bases; bases outside gene matches: 5. The germline CDR1 and CDR2 sequences are SQVTM and ANQGSEA. This CDR3 is CSGLTGDYGYTF. For the CDR3, the DNA is TGCAGCGGTCTTACAGGGGACTATGGCTACACCTTC.

The V and J genes are TRBV20-1 and TRBJ1-1; no clear D gene. The V gene's germline CDR1 is DFQATT and CDR2 SNEGSKA (reference sequence). The CDR3 is 12 residues long. The V end lost 2 bases, the J end lost 2 bases, and 6 bases lay between the germline ends. CDR3 in amino acids: CSARTPNTEAFF. DNA for the CDR3: TGCAGTGCTAGAACCCCCAACACTGAAGCTTTCTTT.

Comments on this clonotype: With a much larger clone just one base away, this may be a read error. This chain uses TRBV29-1 with TRBJ2-5, with a tentative D call TRBD1 (5 bases). The V and J ends lost 4 bases and 5 bases respectively, with 17 bases between them. The CDR3 runs 14 residues. Germline CDR1 SQVTM, CDR2 ANQGSEA. The CDR3 region has the DNA TGCAGCGTTGCGCGCAGGGTCCCTACCGAGACCCAGTACTTC. This translates into CSVARRVPTETQYF.

The chain carries TRBV5-1 and TRBJ2-5, with 10 bases that match TRBD2. The CDR3 has 16 residues. V dropped 3 bases and J dropped 2; count of bases not matched to a gene: 7. Germline V CDR1 and CDR2: SGHRS, YFSETQ. The CDR3 reads CASSSSLAGEQETQYF. As DNA, the CDR3 is TGCGCCAGCAGCTCGTCTCTAGCGGGAGAGCAAGAGACCCAGTACTTC.

The V gene is TRBV6-2 or TRBV6-3, the J gene TRBJ2-7, with D perhaps matching TRBD1 (5 bases). With 3 bases removed from V and 2 bases from J, the gap between germline ends came to 8 bases. This CDR3 spans 13 amino acids. Germline V lookup: CDR1 MNHEY, CDR2 SVGEGT. The CDR3 region is CASSYTGPYEQYF. Written as DNA, the CDR3 is TGTGCCAGCAGTTATACAGGTCCCTACGAGCAGTACTTC.

CDR3 loop: CASRGQGRTGELFF. The CDR3, as DNA: TGTGCCAGTCGAGGACAGGGGAGAACCGGGGAGCTGTTTTTT. The J gene is TRBJ2-2, the V gene TRBV6-1; 9 positions agree with TRBD1. Losses at the gene ends were 9 bases for V and 5 bases for J; bases not matched to a gene: 7. Germline V gene sequence: CDR1 MNHNS, CDR2 SASEGT. The CDR3 covers 14 residues.

Many counts were recorded for this clonotype. The V gene is TRBV7-9, the J gene TRBJ2-1, with D possibly matching TRBD1 (6 bases). Germline loops: CDR1 SEHNR, CDR2 FQNEAQ (reference sequence). V was cut by 5 bases and J by 4 bases, with 18 bases left in between. The CDR3 sequence is 16 residues long. CDR3 amino acids: CASSPLGGPIYNEQFF. The CDR3 DNA follows: TGTGCCAGCAGCCCGTTAGGGGGTCCTATATACAATGAGCAGTTCTTC.